The rows below give T cell receptor beta chains drawn from one sample of a study of shared clonotypes between healthy human individuals. The repertoire was sequenced with immunoSEQ multiplex PCR; TCRdb's copy has only in-frame clones and lacks some. The sample carries roughly 1,600,000 clones, approximately 98.5% recorded once. Sequenced: naive CD4+ T cells sorted from blood. The receptors derive from a man younger than 40 in good health. Each CDR3 is given with its conserved first and last residue. The D gene is left open where the match is weak. Clone size is shown for a subset of rows, as once, few, many or a class of expanded clone.

j_call | v_call | clone_size | d_call | cdr3_nt | cdr3_aa
TRBJ2-7 | TRBV19 | NA | NA | TGTGCCAGTAGTATGGACCGAGGGGGGGCTTACACCTACGAGCAGTACTTC | CASSMDRGGAYTYEQYF
TRBJ1-2 | TRBV6-5 | NA | NA | TGTGCCAGCAGTTACGGGCAGAACTATGGCTACACCTTC | CASSYGQNYGYTF
TRBJ2-1 | TRBV11-2 | NA | TRBD2 | TGTGCCAGCAGGACTAGCGGGAGGATGTACAATGAGCAGTTCTTC | CASRTSGRMYNEQFF
TRBJ1-1 | TRBV19 | NA | NA | TGTGCCAGTAGTCCCCCTCGGGGCCGAGCTTTCTTT | CASSPPRGRAFF
TRBJ1-1 | TRBV21-1 | NA | NA | TGTGCCAGCAGCAAGAGGCGGGGGCTACCACCACCTCCGGCGAACACTGAAGCTTTCTTT | CASSKRRGLPPPPANTEAFF
TRBJ2-3 | TRBV5-1 | NA | TRBD2 | TGCGCCAGCAGCCTTATAGCGGGACAAGATACGCAGTATTTT | CASSLIAGQDTQYF
TRBJ2-2 | TRBV5-4 | NA | TRBD2 | TGTGCCAGCAGCTTGGGACTAGCGGGTAACACCGGGGAGCTGTTTTTT | CASSLGLAGNTGELFF
TRBJ1-3 | TRBV14 | NA | NA | TGTGCCAGCAGCCTCAAAGCTCGGGACCGCTCTTCTGGAAACACCATATATTTT | CASSLKARDRSSGNTIYF
TRBJ2-3 | TRBV7-3 | NA | NA | TGTGCCAGCAGCTTAAAGATGGGCGTCGGGCAGTATTTT | CASSLKMGVGQYF
TRBJ1-2 | TRBV30 | NA | NA | TGTGCCTGGAGGAGCTATGGCTACACCTTC | CAWRSYGYTF
TRBJ2-1 | TRBV11-3 | NA | NA | TGTGCCAGCAGCTTCCTGGGCAATGAGCAGTTCTTC | CASSFLGNEQFF
TRBJ2-7 | TRBV20-1 | NA | NA | TGCAGTGCAAGCAGGGGTTCCGAGCAGTACTTC | CSASRGSEQYF
TRBJ1-2 | TRBV9 | NA | TRBD1 | TGTGCCAGCAGCGTAGCAGGGACAGGGGTCCAGGGCTATGGCTACACCTTC | CASSVAGTGVQGYGYTF
TRBJ2-7 | TRBV30 | NA | NA | TGTGCCTGGAGTGGACCCGAGCAGTACTTC | CAWSGPEQYF
TRBJ2-1 | TRBV11-2 | once | TRBD2 | TGTGCCAGCAGGTCCAGCGGGAGGAAGTACAATGAGCAGTTCTTC | CASRSSGRKYNEQFF
TRBJ1-5 | TRBV2 | once | NA | TGTGCCAGCAGTGTTGGGGGGTTTGGTCAGCCCCAGCATTTT | CASSVGGFGQPQHF
TRBJ1-2 | TRBV29-1 | NA | NA | TGCAGCGTCCAGGGCTTACCACCGGCCCATGGCTACACCTTC | CSVQGLPPAHGYTF
TRBJ2-7 | TRBV11-3 | NA | NA | TGTGCCAGCAGCTTAGGGCCGCAGTACGAGCAGTACTTC | CASSLGPQYEQYF
TRBJ1-1 | TRBV29-1 | NA | NA | TGCAGCGCCCCCCCCCGTGGGGTAAACACTGAAGCTTTCTTT | CSAPPRGVNTEAFF
TRBJ1-5 | TRBV19 | NA | TRBD1 | TGTGCCAGTAGTATCCCATACAGGGGGAATCAGCCCCAGCATTTT | CASSIPYRGNQPQHF
TRBJ2-4 | TRBV19 | NA | NA | TGTGCCAGTAGCCTAGACAGACGGGGATCGAACATTCAGTACTTC | CASSLDRRGSNIQYF
TRBJ2-6 | TRBV28 | NA | NA | TGTGCCAGCAGTTTAGCTTTAGGGGCCAACGTCCTGACTTTC | CASSLALGANVLTF
TRBJ1-1 | TRBV30 | NA | NA | TGTGCCTGGAGTGCTGGGGTGAACACTGAAGCTTTCTTT | CAWSAGVNTEAFF
TRBJ2-3 | TRBV7-9 | NA | NA | TGTGCCAGCAGCTTAGATCAGGGGAGCACAGATACGCAGTATTTT | CASSLDQGSTDTQYF
TRBJ2-5 | TRBV6-4 | NA | TRBD2 | TGTGCCAGCAGTAGAACTAGCGGGGTACAAGAGACCCAGTACTTC | CASSRTSGVQETQYF
TRBJ2-2 | TRBV9 | NA | NA | TGTGCCAGCAGCGGTCAGAGACAGATCACCGGGGAGCTGTTTTTT | CASSGQRQITGELFF
TRBJ1-5 | TRBV5-6 | NA | NA | TGTGCCAGCAGCTTGGATGGGCAGCCCCAGCATTTT | CASSLDGQPQHF
TRBJ2-5 | TRBV4-3 | NA | NA | TGCGCCAGCAGCCTAGCGTATACAGAGACCCAGTACTTC | CASSLAYTETQYF
TRBJ2-5 | TRBV5-1 | NA | TRBD1 | TGCGCCAGCAGCCTATCCGGACAGGAAGAGACCCAGTACTTC | CASSLSGQEETQYF
TRBJ1-2 | TRBV30 | once | TRBD1 | TGTGCCTGGGGCCGACAGGGCCCCTATGGCTACACCTTC | CAWGRQGPYGYTF
TRBJ2-2 | TRBV5-1 | NA | NA | TGCGCCAGCAGCTTGGATCTACCAAACACCGGGGAGCTGTTTTTT | CASSLDLPNTGELFF
TRBJ2-7 | TRBV4-1 | NA | TRBD1 | TGCGCCAGCAGCCTTAGACAGGGGGGTTACGAGCAGTACTTC | CASSLRQGGYEQYF
TRBJ2-2 | TRBV27 | NA | NA | TGTGCCAGCAGCTCCCGGGCTGATTCGAACACCGGGGAGCTGTTTTTT | CASSSRADSNTGELFF
TRBJ2-2 | TRBV18 | NA | NA | TGTGCCAGCTCACCAGCTGGGAACACCGGGGAGCTGTTTTTT | CASSPAGNTGELFF
TRBJ2-2 | TRBV27 | NA | NA | TGTGCCAGCAGTGGTACGATCGGGGAGCTGTTTTTT | CASSGTIGELFF
TRBJ1-2 | TRBV14 | NA | NA | TGTGCCAGCAGCCAAGGGAACGCAAGAGGCTACACCTTC | CASSQGNARGYTF
TRBJ2-5 | TRBV5-1 | NA | NA | TGCGCCAGCAGCTCTCGGACCCACCAAGAGACCCAGTACTTC | CASSSRTHQETQYF
TRBJ2-7 | TRBV14 | NA | NA | TGTGCCAGCAGCCCTTCGACAGGATCCACCTACGAGCAGTACTTC | CASSPSTGSTYEQYF
TRBJ2-7 | TRBV6-1 | NA | TRBD2 | TGTGCCAGCAGGGGACTAGCCTTAGAGCAGTACTTC | CASRGLALEQYF
TRBJ2-5 | TRBV7-9 | NA | TRBD1 | TGTGCCAGCAGCCCAGGGACAGGGACGGGGGAGACCCAGTACTTC | CASSPGTGTGETQYF
TRBJ2-3 | TRBV25-1 | NA | TRBD2 | TGTGCCAGCAGTGGGTCTAGCGGCCTGTCCAGTAGCACAGATACGCAGTATTTT | CASSGSSGLSSSTDTQYF
TRBJ1-3 | TRBV30 | NA | NA | TGTGCCCCAATGCGGGGGGCGATTGGAAACACCATATATTTT | CAPMRGAIGNTIYF
TRBJ2-7 | TRBV11-1 | NA | NA | TGTGCCAGCAGCTTAGTTCCAGGGCCGTACGAGCAGTACTTC | CASSLVPGPYEQYF
TRBJ2-1 | TRBV5-6 | NA | TRBD2 | TGTGCCAGCAGCCAACTAGCGGGGGGAGGTGAGCAGTTCTTC | CASSQLAGGGEQFF
TRBJ2-7 | TRBV6-5 | NA | NA | TGTGCCAGCAGTAGGGTGACAAACTACGAGCAGTACTTC | CASSRVTNYEQYF
TRBJ2-7 | TRBV28 | NA | NA | TGTGCCAGCAGCCCCGCGGAGGTATACGAGCAGTACTTC | CASSPAEVYEQYF
TRBJ2-1 | TRBV4-1 | NA | NA | TGCGCCAGCAGCCAAGATTACGGACTAGTAGGAGGGGGTGAGCAGTTCTTC | CASSQDYGLVGGGEQFF
TRBJ1-5 | TRBV7-5 | NA | NA | TGTGTCAGAAGCCCCGGACGGATCCGCAATCAGCCCCAGCATTTT | CVRSPGRIRNQPQHF
TRBJ1-1 | TRBV28 | NA | NA | TGTGCCAGCAAAACGGGCGGCACTGAAGCTTTCTTT | CASKTGGTEAFF
TRBJ2-7 | TRBV2 | NA | TRBD1 | TGTGCCAGCAGAGCAGGACAGGGGTGGGACGAGCAGTACTTC | CASRAGQGWDEQYF
TRBJ2-4 | TRBV5-1 | NA | TRBD1 | TGCGCCAGCAGCTTGGCCCACGACAGGGTGGAAAACATTCAGTACTTC | CASSLAHDRVENIQYF
TRBJ2-7 | TRBV13 | once | TRBD2 | TGTGCCAGCAGCTCCGGGACTAGCGGGATTTGGTACTTC | CASSSGTSGIWYF
TRBJ2-1 | TRBV7-2 | NA | TRBD2 | TGTGCCAGCTGGGCGGGGGCCTACAATGAGCAGTTCTTC | CASWAGAYNEQFF
TRBJ2-7 | TRBV6-5 | NA | NA | TGTGCCAGCAAATCAGGGTCCTACGAGCAGTACTTC | CASKSGSYEQYF
TRBJ2-7 | TRBV14 | NA | TRBD2 | TGTGCCAGCAGCCAGGTTAGCGGGAGGGCCTACGAGCAGTACTTC | CASSQVSGRAYEQYF
TRBJ2-2 | TRBV5-1 | NA | TRBD1 | TGCGCCAGCAGCTCCCCCGGGACAGGGGTGTCCACCGGGGAGCTGTTTTTT | CASSSPGTGVSTGELFF